Following are 16 T cell receptor beta chains from one sample sequenced in a study of cytomegalovirus exposure and HLA in healthy donors. 60 Vbeta and 13 Jbeta primers were used in PCR. Data came from immunoSEQ multiplex PCR; TCRdb stores just in-frame clones and leaves some out. The sample comprises about 160,000 clones, 85% of which are singletons, and 1% rests with the top ten. Sequences were obtained from PBMCs. The receptors stem from a boy aged 2 to 10 in good health and CMV-seronegative.

CDR3: CAISESGQRNTIYF. The CDR3 DNA sequence: TGTGCCATCAGTGAATCAGGGCAGAGAAACACCATATATTTT. The rearrangement links TRBV10-3 to TRBJ1-3; tentatively, D is TRBD1 (5 bases). The germline V gene encodes CDR1 ENHRY and CDR2 SYGVKD. V was trimmed by 3 bases and J by 5 bases, leaving 11 bases between them. The CDR3 sequence is 14 residues long.

The gene calls are TRBV5-6 and TRBJ1-4; D not resolved. From germline, CDR1 is SGHDT and CDR2 YYEEEE. This CDR3 is built from 11 residues. Trimming shortened V by 4 bases and J by 6 bases, and 4 bases separated the two germline ends. CDR3 residues: CASSRDEKLFF. Here the CDR3 DNA reads TGTGCCAGCAGCCGAGATGAAAAACTGTTTTTT.

The rearrangement links TRBV6-4 to TRBJ1-2; tentatively, D is TRBD1 (6 bases). Germline V CDR1 and CDR2: MRHNA, SNTAGT. There are 12 residues in the CDR3. Trimming removed 2 bases from V and 11 bases from J, with 12 bases in between. CDR3: CASSDGGGEYTF. The CDR3 nucleotides read TGTGCCAGCAGTGACGGCGGGGGCGAATACACCTTC.

V is TRBV6-1 and J is TRBJ1-5; D remains unclear. Deletions cut 1 base from V and 5 bases from J, with 9 bases between. The CDR3 totals 14 residues. Germline CDR1 is MNHNS and CDR2 is SASEGT. CDR3 coding DNA: TGTGCCAGCAGTGAAGGCCTAGAGGATCAGCCCCAGCATTTT. The encoded protein is CASSEGLEDQPQHF.

The chain is built from TRBV27 and TRBJ2-7, with TRBD1 matching 8 bases. This CDR3 is 16 amino acids long. Trimming cost V 8 bases and J 4 bases; bases outside gene matches: 16. Germline CDR1 MNHEY, CDR2 SMNVEV (reference sequence). The CDR3 reads CASALGSGQGQYEQYF. The CDR3 DNA reads as TGTGCCAGCGCGTTGGGGTCAGGACAGGGACAATACGAGCAGTACTTC.

The chain's CDR3 is CASSWGQGRVQPQHF. For the CDR3, the DNA is TGTGCCAGCAGCTGGGGACAGGGGCGAGTTCAGCCCCAGCATTTT. The J gene is TRBJ1-5, the V gene TRBV7-8, with 10 bases that match TRBD1. The V segment lost 4 bases and the J segment 6 bases; nucleotides outside the gene matches: 6. The germline V gene has CDR1 SGHVS and CDR2 FQNEAQ. This CDR3 spans 15 amino acids.

The rearrangement links TRBV28 to TRBJ2-7; 7 bases match TRBD2. Per the germline V gene, CDR1 is MDHEN and CDR2 is SYDVKM. CDR3 length equals 15 residues. V was clipped by 5 bases and J by 5 bases; unmatched bases: 12. CDR3 coding DNA: TGTGCCAGCAGTCCCTATAGGCGGGAGCCCCACGAGCAGTACTTC. This encodes CASSPYRREPHEQYF.

This clone was seen a handful of times. The chain links TRBV11-1 to TRBJ2-3; D is unresolved. CDR3 length equals 13 residues. Germline V gene data show CDR1 as SGHAT and CDR2 as FQDESV (reference sequence). Between the trimmed V and J ends, which lost 9 bases and 6 bases, there was a span of 16 bases. The CDR3 region has the DNA TGTGCCAGTGGCATAAGTTCCCAGGATACGCAGTATTTT. This gives the protein CASGISSQDTQYF.

This rearrangement joins TRBV6-1 to TRBJ2-1; weak D call: TRBD2 (5 bases). Germline V gene data show CDR1 as MNHNS and CDR2 as SASEGT. This CDR3 spans 15 amino acids. The V end was cut by 5 bases, the J end by 2 bases, with 13 bases between. CDR3 sequence: CASSRYGLTYNEQFF. CDR3 nucleotides: TGTGCCAGCAGTAGATACGGACTTACCTACAATGAGCAGTTCTTC.

The chain carries TRBV10-3 and TRBJ2-1; perhaps TRBD1 as D (5 bases). Looked up from germline, CDR1 is ENHRY and CDR2 is SYGVKD. The CDR3 covers 15 residues. Trimming removed 0 bases from V and 3 bases from J, with 9 bases in between. The CDR3 loop is CAISESKTDYNEQFF. Here the CDR3 DNA reads TGTGCCATCAGTGAGTCGAAGACAGACTACAATGAGCAGTTCTTC.

The chain links TRBV28 to TRBJ2-5; 7 nucleotides align to TRBD1. The CDR3 has 13 amino acids. Trimming took 8 bases from V and 3 from J; bases not matched to a gene: 6. From germline, CDR1 is MDHEN and CDR2 SYDVKM. The CDR3 protein is CASAGQGEETQYF. The CDR3 DNA follows: TGTGCCAGCGCGGGCCAGGGGGAAGAGACCCAGTACTTC. Combining the CDR3 with reference TRBV28 and TRBJ2-5 gives the whole variable domain DVKVTQSSRYLVKRTGEKVFLECVQDMDHENMFWYRQDPGLGLRLIYFSYDVKMKEKGDIPEGYSVSREKKERFSLILESASTNQTSMYLCASAGQGEETQYFGPGTRLLVL.

The chain joins TRBV12-5 to TRBJ1-1; D is uncertain. Looked up from germline, CDR1 is LGHNT and CDR2 is FRNRAP. The V end was cut by 7 bases, the J end by 1 base, with 16 bases between. The CDR3 runs to 15 residues. The CDR3 coding sequence is TGTGCTAGTGCCCGGAGGGAGAATAAGAACACTGAAGCTTTCTTT. It encodes CASARRENKNTEAFF. Full variable domain (missing parts from reference TRBV12-5 and TRBJ1-1): DARVTQTPRHKVTEMGQEVTMRCQPILGHNTVFWYRQTMMQGLELLAYFRNRAPLDDSGMPKDRFSAEMPDATLATLKIQPSEPRDSAVYFCASARRENKNTEAFFGQGTRLTVV.

The CDR3 here is CASSPPSRGRWEQYF. The CDR3 bases are TGTGCCAGCTCACCACCGAGCAGGGGGCGTTGGGAGCAGTACTTC. The gene calls are TRBV18 and TRBJ2-7; 8 nucleotides align to TRBD1. The germline V gene has CDR1 KGHSH and CDR2 LQKENI. Unmatched junction bases numbered 8, after V lost 0 bases and J lost 7 bases. The CDR3 has 15 amino acids.

V is TRBV18 and J is TRBJ2-2, with TRBD1 as a possible D gene (5 bases). This CDR3 region has 12 residues. CDR1 and CDR2 (germline): KGHSH, LQKENI. V was shortened by 5 bases and J by 5 bases, with 6 bases between the two germline ends. Here the CDR3 DNA reads TGTGCCAGCTCAGGACAAACCGGGGAGCTGTTTTTT. Protein product: CASSGQTGELFF.

This CDR3 is CASSLAVRGSGELFF. The CDR3 bases are TGCGCCAGCAGCTTGGCGGTCAGGGGGTCGGGGGAGCTGTTTTTT. This chain links TRBV5-1 with TRBJ2-2, with 7 bases matching TRBD1. V gave up 0 bases and J gave up 8 bases; unmatched junction bases: 7. Germline assignment: CDR1 SGHRS and CDR2 YFSETQ. The CDR3 is 15 amino acids.

The chain employs TRBV19 and TRBJ2-7, with D perhaps TRBD2 (6 bases). The CDR3 sequence is 16 residues long. The germline V gene encodes CDR1 LNHDA and CDR2 SQIVND (reference sequence). Trimming removed 5 bases at V and 6 bases at J, with 23 bases between. This CDR3 reads CASSSGGWGLSVEQYF. For the CDR3, the DNA is TGTGCCAGTAGTTCCGGGGGTTGGGGACTCTCGGTCGAGCAGTACTTC.